The entry that follows covers one T cell receptor (beta chain) sequence. This entry belongs to a study of blood T cell repertoires in COVID-19. The CDR3 extends over 12 amino acids. V was clipped by 1 base and J by 8 bases, with 9 bases between them. CDR1 is GTSNPN and CDR2 is SVGIG in the germline V gene (reference sequence). Authors' methods: The authors estimated nucleated cell counts from reference gene primer amplification. Sequencing used immunoSEQ multiplex PCR; TCRdb keeps in-frame clones, though not all of them. For V, J and clone size, that table is used; D and trimming come from the DNA. The top ten hold around 2.9% of the sample, which has 300,000 to 450,000 clones, 70% to 90% seen once.

The V call is TRBV30, the J call TRBJ2-1, with a possible D match to TRBD1 (5 bases). This TCR was recovered from a human donor in a cohort sampled during active COVID-19. Sample: peripheral blood. In nucleotides, the CDR3 is TGTGCCTGGAGTGCTGCAGGGTATGAGCAGTTCTTC. Protein: CAWSAAGYEQFF. The full variable domain, in which reference TRBV30 and TRBJ2-1 provide the parts outside the CDR3, is SQTIHQWPATLVQPVGSPLSLECTVEGTSNPNLYWYRQAAGRGLQLLFYSVGIGQISSEVPQNLSASRPQDRQFILSSKKLLLSDSGFYLCAWSAAGYEQFFGPGTRLTVL.